This T cell receptor (beta chain) emerged from a study of early T cells in non-severe SARS-CoV-2 infection. Turning to the study itself: Investigators sequenced bulk RNA drawn from unsorted whole blood, and chains remained unpaired. Study-wide findings and caveats: Anti-spike CD8 specificities were favored by VDJdb matching, whose results missed private and CD4 specificities.

Individually, cDNA molecules had unique molecular identifiers attached to them. TCRdb passed the 5' RACE reads through MiXCR, listing each CDR3 protein once. The sample contains around 76,000 distinct CDR3 sequences, approximately 11% of which appear only once. Germline CDR1 and CDR2: LNHDA and SQIVND (reference sequence). The V and J ends lost 3 bases and 2 bases respectively, with 2 bases between them. CDR3 length: 12 amino acids. This clonotype was seen at least ten times. Its antigen is not identified. Material: whole blood. V usage is TRBV19 and J usage is TRBJ1-3; no clear D gene. The receptor's source is an adult who was a healthcare worker with PCR-confirmed SARS-CoV-2 infection or an uninfected control (not recorded which). The DNA of the CDR3 is TGTGCCAGTAGTATGGCTGGAAACACCATATATTTT. Protein product: CASSMAGNTIYF.